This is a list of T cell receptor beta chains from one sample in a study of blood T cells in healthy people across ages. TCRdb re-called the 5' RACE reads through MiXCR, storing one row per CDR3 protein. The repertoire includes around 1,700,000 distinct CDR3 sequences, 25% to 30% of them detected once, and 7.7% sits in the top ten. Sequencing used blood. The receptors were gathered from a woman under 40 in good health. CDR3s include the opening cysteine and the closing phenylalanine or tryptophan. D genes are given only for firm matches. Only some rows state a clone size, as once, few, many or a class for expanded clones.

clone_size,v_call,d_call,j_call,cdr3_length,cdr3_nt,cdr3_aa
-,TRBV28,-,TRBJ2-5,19,TGTGCCAGCAGTTTATCAGCCACCAAAGACGGGGTCCCACAAGAGACCCAGTACTTC,CASSLSATKDGVPQETQYF
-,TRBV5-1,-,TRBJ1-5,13,TGCGCCAGCAGCTTCTCTGAGGGGCAGCCCCAGCATTTT,CASSFSEGQPQHF
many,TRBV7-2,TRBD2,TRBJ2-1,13,TGTGCCAGCAGCCCATGGGGGGAGGGTGAGCAGTTCTTC,CASSPWGEGEQFF
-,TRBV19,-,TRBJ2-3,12,TGTGCCAGTAAACAGGAGCCAGATACGCAGTATTTT,CASKQEPDTQYF
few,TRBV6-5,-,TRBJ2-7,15,TGTGCCAGCAGTTACTGGGCAGGGGTTCTCTACGAGCAGTACTTC,CASSYWAGVLYEQYF
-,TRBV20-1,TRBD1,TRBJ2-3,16,TGCAGTGCTCCACCGGGGACAGGGGGCTCGTGGGATACGCAGTATTTT,CSAPPGTGGSWDTQYF
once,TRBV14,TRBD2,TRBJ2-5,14,TGTGCCAGCAGCCAAGTACGAGCGGGGGGGACCCAGTACTTC,CASSQVRAGGTQYF
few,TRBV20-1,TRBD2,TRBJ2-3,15,TGCAGTGCTAGAGGGGCGGGAGGGCCGCCAGATACGCAGTATTTT,CSARGAGGPPDTQYF
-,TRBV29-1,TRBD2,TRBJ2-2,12,TGCAGCGGGGGACTAGCGACCGGGGAGCTGTTTTTT,CSGGLATGELFF
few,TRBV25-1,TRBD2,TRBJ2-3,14,TGTGCCAGCAGGGGGACTAGCGGTCCAGATACGCAGTATTTT,CASRGTSGPDTQYF
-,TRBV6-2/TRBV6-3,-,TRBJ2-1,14,TGTGCCAGCAGAAGGGACGGAGCCTACAATGAGCAGTTCTTC,CASRRDGAYNEQFF
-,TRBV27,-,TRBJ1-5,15,TGTGCCAGCAGTTTTCGGGGGGGAAGCAATCAGCCCCAGCATTTT,CASSFRGGSNQPQHF
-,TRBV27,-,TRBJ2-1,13,TGTGCCAGCAGTTTATCTGGGCGGGCCGAGCAGTTCTTC,CASSLSGRAEQFF
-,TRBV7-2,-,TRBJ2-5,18,TGTGCCAGCAGCTTAAGTTGGGTGGAGGATAAGTACCAAGAGACCCAGTACTTC,CASSLSWVEDKYQETQYF
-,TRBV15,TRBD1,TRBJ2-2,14,TGTGCCACCAGAGGGACAGTCAACACCGGGGAGCTGTTTTTT,CATRGTVNTGELFF
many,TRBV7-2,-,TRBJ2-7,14,TGTGCCAGCAGCTCCCAACCGGGTCCCTACGAGCAGTACTTC,CASSSQPGPYEQYF
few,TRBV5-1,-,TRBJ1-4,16,TGCGCCAGCAGCCCTGGCAGTACGCGAACTAATGGAAAACTGTTTTTT,CASSPGSTRTNGKLFF
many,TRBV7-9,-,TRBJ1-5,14,TGTGCCAGCAGCTTAGGAACAGGGAATCAGCCCCAGCATTTT,CASSLGTGNQPQHF
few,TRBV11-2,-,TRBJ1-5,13,TGTGCCAGCAGCTTAGGGGTTGCTCAGCCCCAGCATTTT,CASSLGVAQPQHF
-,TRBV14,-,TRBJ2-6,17,TGTGCCAGCAGCCAAGTCATAGGGACTGCTGGGGCCAACGTCCTGACTTTC,CASSQVIGTAGANVLTF
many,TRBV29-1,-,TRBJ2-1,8,TGCAGCGTTGAGAAGCAGTTCTTC,CSVEKQFF
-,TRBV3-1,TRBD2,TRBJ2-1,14,TGTGCCAGCAGCCTACTAGCGGGAGTTGGAGAGCAGTTCTTC,CASSLLAGVGEQFF
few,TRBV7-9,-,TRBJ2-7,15,TGTGCCAGCAGCCCCACCGGCAGGGGTGGACGCGAGCAGTACTTC,CASSPTGRGGREQYF
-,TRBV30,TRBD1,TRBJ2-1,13,TGTGCCTGGAGTACTTCCGGACAGGGGGCTTCGTTCTTC,CAWSTSGQGASFF
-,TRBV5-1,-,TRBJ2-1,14,TGCGCCAGCAGCGATCTATGGGGCGACAATGAGCAGTTCTTC,CASSDLWGDNEQFF
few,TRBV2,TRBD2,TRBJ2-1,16,TGTGCCAGCAGTGAAGCAGCGGGACTTCCGGGCAATGAGCAGTTCTTC,CASSEAAGLPGNEQFF
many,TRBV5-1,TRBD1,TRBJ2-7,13,TGCGCCAGCAGCCACGGGACAGAGTACGAGCAGTACTTC,CASSHGTEYEQYF
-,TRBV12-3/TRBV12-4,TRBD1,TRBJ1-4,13,TGTGCCAGCAAGACAGGGGCGAGTGAAAAACTGTTTTTT,CASKTGASEKLFF
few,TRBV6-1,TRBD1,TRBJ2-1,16,TGTGCCAGCAGTTTATTACAGGGGAGCTCCTACAATGAGCAGTTCTTC,CASSLLQGSSYNEQFF
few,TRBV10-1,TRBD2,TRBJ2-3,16,TGCGCCAGCATGCCTGGAACTAGCGGGCTCGGAGATACGCAGTATTTT,CASMPGTSGLGDTQYF
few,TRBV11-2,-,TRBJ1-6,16,TGTGCCAGCAGCTTAAAATGGGGCTCCTATAATTCACCCCTCCACTTT,CASSLKWGSYNSPLHF
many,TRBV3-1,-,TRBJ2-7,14,TGTGCCAGCAGCCAAGCTGGGGACGCGTACGAGCAGTACTTC,CASSQAGDAYEQYF
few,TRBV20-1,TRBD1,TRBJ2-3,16,TGCAGTGCTAGAGATCTCGGACAGGGGGCCCCAGATACGCAGTATTTT,CSARDLGQGAPDTQYF
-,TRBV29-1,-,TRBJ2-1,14,TGCAGCGTTGGGACACCAATCTCCTGCAATGAGCAGGTCTTC,CSVGTPISCNEQVF
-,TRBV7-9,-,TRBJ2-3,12,TGTGCCAGCAGCTCCGGTTGGGATGAGCAGTATTTT,CASSSGWDEQYF
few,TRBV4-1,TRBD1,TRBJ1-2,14,TGCGCCAGCAGCCCCGGGACAGGGCCTCGGGGCTACACCTTC,CASSPGTGPRGYTF
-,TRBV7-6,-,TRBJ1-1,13,TGTGCCAGCAGCTTCTCAAGGGGACGGAAAGCTTTCTTT,CASSFSRGRKAFF
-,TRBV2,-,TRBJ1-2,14,TGTGCCAGCAGTGAAAATGGACAGCTCTATGGCTACACCTTC,CASSENGQLYGYTF
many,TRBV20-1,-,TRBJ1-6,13,TGCAGTGCTAGGTCCAGTAATAATTCACCCCTCCACTTT,CSARSSNNSPLHF
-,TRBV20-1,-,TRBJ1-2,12,TGCAGTGCTGAGATAGGGTTTAGGGGCTACACCTTC,CSAEIGFRGYTF
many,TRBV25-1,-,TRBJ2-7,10,TGTGCCAGCAGTGCAGACGAGCAGTACTTC,CASSADEQYF
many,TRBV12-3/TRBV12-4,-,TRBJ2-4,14,TGTGCCAGCAGTTTAGGGGTACCCAAAAACATTCAGTACTTC,CASSLGVPKNIQYF
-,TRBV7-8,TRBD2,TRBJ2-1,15,TGTGCCAGCAGCGTAACTAGCGGGGATTCCAATGAGCAGTTCTTC,CASSVTSGDSNEQFF
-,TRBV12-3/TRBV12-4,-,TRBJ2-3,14,TGTGCCAGCCTAGTGGGGGCCCTTACAGATACGCAGTATTTT,CASLVGALTDTQYF
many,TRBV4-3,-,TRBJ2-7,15,TGCGCCAGCAGCCAAGATCTCCCCACAGGGTACGAGCAGTACTTC,CASSQDLPTGYEQYF
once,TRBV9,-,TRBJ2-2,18,TGTGCCAGCAGCGTTGATACCAACCCGGGAACTAACACCGGGGAGCTGTTTTTT,CASSVDTNPGTNTGELFF
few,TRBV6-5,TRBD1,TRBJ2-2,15,TGTGCCAGCAGCGCAGGGCACAGGGGTACCGGGGAGCTGTTTTTT,CASSAGHRGTGELFF
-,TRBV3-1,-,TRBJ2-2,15,TGTGCCAGCAGCCATGGGCAGGGAGGCACCGGGGAGCTGTTTTTT,CASSHGQGGTGELFF
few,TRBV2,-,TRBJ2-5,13,TGTGCCAGCGCCCTCGAACACCAAGAGACCCAGTACTTC,CASALEHQETQYF
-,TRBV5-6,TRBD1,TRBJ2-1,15,TGTGCCAGCAGCGACACAGGGGGCTCCTACAATGAGCAGTTCTTC,CASSDTGGSYNEQFF
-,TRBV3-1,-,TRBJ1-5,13,TGTGTCAGCAGCCAATCGCGCAATCAGCCCCAGCATTTT,CVSSQSRNQPQHF
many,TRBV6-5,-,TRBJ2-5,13,TGTGCCAGCAGCCGTCCCTTCTACGAGACCCAGTACTTC,CASSRPFYETQYF
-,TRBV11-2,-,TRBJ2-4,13,TGTGCCAGCAGCTTTCGGGGTAAGAGTGAGCAGTACTTC,CASSFRGKSEQYF
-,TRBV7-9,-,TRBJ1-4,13,TGTGCCAGCAGCTCGTTGGGCCACGAAAAACTGTTTTTT,CASSSLGHEKLFF
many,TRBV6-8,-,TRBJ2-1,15,TGTGCCAGCAGTTACTTTCAGGGCCGGTGGAATGAGCAGTTCTTC,CASSYFQGRWNEQFF
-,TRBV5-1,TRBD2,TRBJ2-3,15,TGCGCCAGCAGCTTGATAGCGGGGGAAACAGATACGCAGTATTTT,CASSLIAGETDTQYF
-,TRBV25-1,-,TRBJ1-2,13,TGTGCCAGCAGTCCCCCAGGGTGTGCTGGCTACACCTTC,CASSPPGCAGYTF
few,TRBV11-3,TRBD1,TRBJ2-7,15,TGTGCCAGCAGCGTCACCGGGACAGGGGACTACGAGCAGTACTTC,CASSVTGTGDYEQYF
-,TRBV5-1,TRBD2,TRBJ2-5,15,TGCGCCAGCAGCTTGGCCTTAGCGGGAGTGGCGACCCAGTACTTC,CASSLALAGVATQYF